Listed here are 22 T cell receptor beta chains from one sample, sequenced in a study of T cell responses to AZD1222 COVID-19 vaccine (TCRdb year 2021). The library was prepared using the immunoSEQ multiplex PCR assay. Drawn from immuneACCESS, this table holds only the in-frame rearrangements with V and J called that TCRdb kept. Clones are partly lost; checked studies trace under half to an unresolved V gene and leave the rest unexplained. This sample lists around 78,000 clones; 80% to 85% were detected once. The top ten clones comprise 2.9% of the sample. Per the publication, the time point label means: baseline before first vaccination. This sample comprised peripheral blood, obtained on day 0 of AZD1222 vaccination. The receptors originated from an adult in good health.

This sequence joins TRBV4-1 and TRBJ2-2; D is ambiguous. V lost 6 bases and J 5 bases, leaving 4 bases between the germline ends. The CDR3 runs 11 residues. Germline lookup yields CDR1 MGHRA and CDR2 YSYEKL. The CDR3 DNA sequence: TGCGCCAGCAGGGGGACCGGGGAGCTGTTTTTT. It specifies CASRGTGELFF.

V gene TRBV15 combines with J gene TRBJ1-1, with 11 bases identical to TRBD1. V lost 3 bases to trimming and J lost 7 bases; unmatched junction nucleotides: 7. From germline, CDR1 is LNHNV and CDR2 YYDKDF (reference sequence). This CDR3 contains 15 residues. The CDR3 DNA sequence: TGTGCCACCAGCAGCTTGGACAGGGGGCTGGGTGAAGCTTTCTTT. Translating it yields CATSSLDRGLGEAFF.

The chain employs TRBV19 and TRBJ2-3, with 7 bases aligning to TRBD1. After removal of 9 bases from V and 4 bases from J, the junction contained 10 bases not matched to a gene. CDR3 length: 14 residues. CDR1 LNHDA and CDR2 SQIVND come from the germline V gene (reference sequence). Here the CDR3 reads CASKRGGVADTQYF. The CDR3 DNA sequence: TGTGCCAGCAAGAGAGGGGGCGTAGCAGATACGCAGTATTTT. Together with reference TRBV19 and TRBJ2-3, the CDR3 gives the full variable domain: DGGITQSPKYLFRKEGQNVTLSCEQNLNHDAMYWYRQDPGQGLRLIYYSQIVNDFQKGDIAEGYSVSREKKESFPLTVTSAQKNPTAFYLCASKRGGVADTQYFGPGTRLTVL.

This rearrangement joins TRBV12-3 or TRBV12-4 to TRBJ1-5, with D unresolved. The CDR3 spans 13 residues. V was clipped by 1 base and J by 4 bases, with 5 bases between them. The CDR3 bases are TGTGCCAGCAGTTTAGACGGGAATCAGCCCCAGCATTTT. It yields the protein CASSLDGNQPQHF.

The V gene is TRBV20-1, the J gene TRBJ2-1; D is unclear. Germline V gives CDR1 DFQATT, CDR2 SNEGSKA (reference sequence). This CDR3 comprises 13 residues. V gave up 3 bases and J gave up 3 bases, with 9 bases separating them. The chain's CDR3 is CSASTPNYNEQFF. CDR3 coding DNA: TGCAGTGCTAGTACGCCGAACTACAATGAGCAGTTCTTC.

Here the CDR3 reads CASSAGTSGRTDTQYF. For the CDR3, the DNA is TGCGCCAGCAGCGCGGGGACTAGCGGGCGGACAGATACGCAGTATTTT. V gene TRBV5-1 combines with J gene TRBJ2-3; TRBD2 matches 12 bases. CDR1 and CDR2 (germline): SGHRS, YFSETQ. With 4 bases clipped from V and 3 bases from J, the junction kept 6 bases outside the gene matches. This CDR3 is 16 amino acids long.

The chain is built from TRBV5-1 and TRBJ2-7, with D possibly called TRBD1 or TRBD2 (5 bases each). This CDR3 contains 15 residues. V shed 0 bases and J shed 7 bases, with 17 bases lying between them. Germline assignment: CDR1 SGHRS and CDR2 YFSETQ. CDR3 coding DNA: TGCGCCAGCAGCTTGGTGGGTCTAGTAGGGGAGGAGCAGTACTTC. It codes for CASSLVGLVGEEQYF.

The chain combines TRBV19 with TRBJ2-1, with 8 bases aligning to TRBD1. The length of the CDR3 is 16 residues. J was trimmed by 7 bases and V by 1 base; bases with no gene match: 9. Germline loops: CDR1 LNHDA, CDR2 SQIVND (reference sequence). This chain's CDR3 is CASSIVRAGGKNEQFF. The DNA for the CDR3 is TGTGCCAGTAGTATAGTAAGGGCAGGGGGCAAGAATGAGCAGTTCTTC.

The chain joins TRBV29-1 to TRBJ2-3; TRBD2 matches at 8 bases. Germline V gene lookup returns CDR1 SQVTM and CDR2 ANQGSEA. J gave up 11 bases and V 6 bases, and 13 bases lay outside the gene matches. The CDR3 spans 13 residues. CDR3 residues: CSVSTSYRGGQYF. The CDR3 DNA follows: TGCAGCGTCTCCACCAGCTATCGGGGGGGGCAGTATTTT.

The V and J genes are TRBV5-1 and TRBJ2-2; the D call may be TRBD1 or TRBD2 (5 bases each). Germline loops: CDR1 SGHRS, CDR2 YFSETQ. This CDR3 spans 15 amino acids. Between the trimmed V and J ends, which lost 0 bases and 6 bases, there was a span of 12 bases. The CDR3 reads CASSLATGQAGELFF. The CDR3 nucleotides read TGCGCCAGCAGCTTGGCCACGGGGCAAGCCGGGGAGCTGTTTTTT.

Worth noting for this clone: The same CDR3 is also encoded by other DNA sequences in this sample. In nucleotides, the CDR3 is TGTGCCAGCACCTCCGGAAGCTCCTATAATTCACCCCTCCACTTT. This sequence encodes CASTSGSSYNSPLHF. The chain is built from TRBV27 and TRBJ1-6; D not resolved. Germline loops: CDR1 MNHEY, CDR2 SMNVEV (reference sequence). The ends were cut back, 7 bases at V and 0 bases at J, with 10 bases in the middle. The CDR3 covers 15 residues.

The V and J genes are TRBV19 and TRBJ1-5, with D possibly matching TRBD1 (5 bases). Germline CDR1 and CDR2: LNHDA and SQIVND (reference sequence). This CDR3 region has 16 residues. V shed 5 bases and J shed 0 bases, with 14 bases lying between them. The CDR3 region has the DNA TGTGCCAGTAGTCCCTCGGGACGGAATAGCAATCAGCCCCAGCATTTT. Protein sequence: CASSPSGRNSNQPQHF.

DNA of the CDR3: TGTGCCAGCAGCCAAGGAGCGGGAGGGCCCCACAATGAGCAGTTCTTC. Translating gives CASSQGAGGPHNEQFF. The chain is built from TRBV14 and TRBJ2-1; 10 bases are shared with TRBD2. The CDR3 totals 16 residues. V shed 1 base and J 5 bases; nucleotides not matched to a gene: 5. Germline lookup yields CDR1 SGHDN and CDR2 FVKESK.

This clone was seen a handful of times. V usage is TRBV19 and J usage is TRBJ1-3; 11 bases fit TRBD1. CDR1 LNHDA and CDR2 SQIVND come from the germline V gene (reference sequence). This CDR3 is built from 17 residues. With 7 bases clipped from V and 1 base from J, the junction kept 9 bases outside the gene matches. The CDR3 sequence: CASTTRTGGGSGNTIYF. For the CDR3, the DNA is TGTGCCAGTACCACCCGGACAGGGGGCGGTTCTGGAAACACCATATATTTT.

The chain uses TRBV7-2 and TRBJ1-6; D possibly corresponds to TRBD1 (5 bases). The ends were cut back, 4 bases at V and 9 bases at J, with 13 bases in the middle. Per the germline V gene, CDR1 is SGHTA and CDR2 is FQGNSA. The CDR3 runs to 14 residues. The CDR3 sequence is CASSSQGAASPLHF. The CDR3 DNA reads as TGTGCCAGCAGCTCGCAGGGAGCGGCTTCACCCCTCCACTTT.

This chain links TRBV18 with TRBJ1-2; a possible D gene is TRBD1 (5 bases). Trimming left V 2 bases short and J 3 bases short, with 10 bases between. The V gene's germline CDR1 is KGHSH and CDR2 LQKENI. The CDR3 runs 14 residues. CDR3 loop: CASSPAGDDYGYTF. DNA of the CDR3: TGTGCCAGCTCACCAGCCGGGGACGACTATGGCTACACCTTC.

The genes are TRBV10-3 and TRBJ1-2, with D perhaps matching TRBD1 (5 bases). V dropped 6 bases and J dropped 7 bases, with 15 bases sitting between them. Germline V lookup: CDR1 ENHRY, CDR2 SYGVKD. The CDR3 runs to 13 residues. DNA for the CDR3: TGTGCCATCAGGGGGCTCCAGGGTTCTGGCTACACCTTC. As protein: CAIRGLQGSGYTF.

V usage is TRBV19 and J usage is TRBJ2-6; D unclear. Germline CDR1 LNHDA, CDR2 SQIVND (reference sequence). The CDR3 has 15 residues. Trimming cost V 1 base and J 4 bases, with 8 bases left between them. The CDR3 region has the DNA TGTGCCAGTAGTATAGCCTCCGGAGGGGCCAACGTCCTGACTTTC. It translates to CASSIASGGANVLTF. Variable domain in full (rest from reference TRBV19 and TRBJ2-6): DGGITQSPKYLFRKEGQNVTLSCEQNLNHDAMYWYRQDPGQGLRLIYYSQIVNDFQKGDIAEGYSVSREKKESFPLTVTSAQKNPTAFYLCASSIASGGANVLTFGAGSRLTVL.

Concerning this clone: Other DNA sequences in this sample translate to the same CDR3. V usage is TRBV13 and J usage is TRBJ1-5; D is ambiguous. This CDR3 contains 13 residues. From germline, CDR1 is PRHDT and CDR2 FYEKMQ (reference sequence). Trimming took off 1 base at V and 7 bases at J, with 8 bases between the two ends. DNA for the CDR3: TGTGCCAGCAGCTTAGCCGGGAACCAGCCCCAGCATTTT. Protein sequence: CASSLAGNQPQHF.

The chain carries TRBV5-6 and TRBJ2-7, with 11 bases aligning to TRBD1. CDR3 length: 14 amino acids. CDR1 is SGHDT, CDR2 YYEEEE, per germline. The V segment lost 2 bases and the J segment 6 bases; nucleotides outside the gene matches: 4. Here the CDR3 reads CASSFGQGAAEQYF. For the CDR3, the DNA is TGTGCCAGCAGCTTTGGACAGGGGGCGGCCGAGCAGTACTTC.

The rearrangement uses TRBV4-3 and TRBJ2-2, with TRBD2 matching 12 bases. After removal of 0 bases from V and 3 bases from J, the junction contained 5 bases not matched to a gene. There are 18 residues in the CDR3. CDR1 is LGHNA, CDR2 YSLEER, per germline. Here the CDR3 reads CASSQDKLAGGYTGELFF. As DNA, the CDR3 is TGCGCCAGCAGCCAAGATAAACTAGCGGGAGGATACACCGGGGAGCTGTTTTTT.

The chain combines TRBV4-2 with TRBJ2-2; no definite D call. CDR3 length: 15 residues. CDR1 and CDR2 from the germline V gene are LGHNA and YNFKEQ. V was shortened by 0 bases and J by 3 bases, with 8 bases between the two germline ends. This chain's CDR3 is CASSQDGPDTGELFF. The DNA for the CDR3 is TGTGCCAGCAGCCAAGACGGGCCGGACACCGGGGAGCTGTTTTTT.